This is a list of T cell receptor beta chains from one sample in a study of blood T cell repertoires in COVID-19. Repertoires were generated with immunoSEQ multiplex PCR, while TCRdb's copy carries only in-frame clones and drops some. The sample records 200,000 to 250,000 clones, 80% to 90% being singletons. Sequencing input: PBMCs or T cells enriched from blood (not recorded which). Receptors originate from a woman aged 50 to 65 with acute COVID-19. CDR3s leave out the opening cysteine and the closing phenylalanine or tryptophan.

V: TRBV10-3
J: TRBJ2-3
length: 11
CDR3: AISDSGTDTQY

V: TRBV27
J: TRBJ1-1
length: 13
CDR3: ASSLSVQGGTEAF

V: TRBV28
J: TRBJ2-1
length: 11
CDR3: ASRGVSLNEQF

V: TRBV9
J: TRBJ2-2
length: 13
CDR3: ASSKEDGKPGELF

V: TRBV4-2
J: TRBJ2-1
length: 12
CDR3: ASSQRGKDNEQF

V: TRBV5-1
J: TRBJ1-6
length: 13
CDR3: ASSLEVTGGSPLH

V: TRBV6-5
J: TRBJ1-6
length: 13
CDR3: ASSYSGGDNSPLH

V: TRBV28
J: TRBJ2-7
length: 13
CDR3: ASSPEDSRGYEQY

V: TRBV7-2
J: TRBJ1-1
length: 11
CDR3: ASSKQGWTEAF

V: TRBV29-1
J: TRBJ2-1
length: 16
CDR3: SVARTQLATSSYNEQF

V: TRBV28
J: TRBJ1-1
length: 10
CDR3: ASSTEFTEAF

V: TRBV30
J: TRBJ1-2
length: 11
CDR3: AWLTGINYGYT

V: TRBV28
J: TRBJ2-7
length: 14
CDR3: ASRPTTSGRAYEQY

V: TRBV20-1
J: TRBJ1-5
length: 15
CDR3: SASVFGQGMSNQPQH

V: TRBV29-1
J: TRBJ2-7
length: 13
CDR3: SAEGLAGGPYEQY

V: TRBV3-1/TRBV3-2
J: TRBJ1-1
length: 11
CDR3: ASSLQGAGEAF

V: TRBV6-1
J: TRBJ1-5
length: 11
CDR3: ASSDSENQPQH

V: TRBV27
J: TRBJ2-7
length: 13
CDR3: ASKTPAGGTYEQY

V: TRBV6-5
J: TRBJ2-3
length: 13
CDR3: ASSYGRTSGSTQY

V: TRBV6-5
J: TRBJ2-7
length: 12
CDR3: ASTKGLAGYEQY

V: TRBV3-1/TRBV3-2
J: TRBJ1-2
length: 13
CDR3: ASSQATGGRHGYT

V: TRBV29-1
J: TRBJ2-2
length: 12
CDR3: SVSGTGNTGELF

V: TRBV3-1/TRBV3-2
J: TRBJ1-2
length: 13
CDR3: ASSQGGGDNYGYT

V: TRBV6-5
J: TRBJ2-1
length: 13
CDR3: ASSYRAGVGNEQF

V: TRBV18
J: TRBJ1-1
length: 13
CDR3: ASSPRDRGDTEAF

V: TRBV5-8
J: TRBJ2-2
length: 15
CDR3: ASSSQGLAGGTGELF

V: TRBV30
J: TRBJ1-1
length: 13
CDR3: AWSAPTGRWTEAF

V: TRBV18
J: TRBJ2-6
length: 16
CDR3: ASSPQGQLYSGANVLT

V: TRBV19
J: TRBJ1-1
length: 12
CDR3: ASTRGKISTEAF

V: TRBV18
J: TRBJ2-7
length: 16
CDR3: ASSPPGLAGEGSYEQY

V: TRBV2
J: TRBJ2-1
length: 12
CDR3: ANPDRASYNEQF

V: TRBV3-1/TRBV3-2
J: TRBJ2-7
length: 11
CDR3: ASRQGGSYEQY

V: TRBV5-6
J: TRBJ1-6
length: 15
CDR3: ASSLRHSGTGVSPLH

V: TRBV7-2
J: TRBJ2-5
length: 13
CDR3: ASSLVGTGKETQY

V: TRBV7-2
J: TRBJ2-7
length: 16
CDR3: ASSLVGAIAGGSYEQY

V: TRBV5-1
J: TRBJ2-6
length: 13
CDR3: ASSPGTAGANVLT

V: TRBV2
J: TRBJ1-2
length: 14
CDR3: ASSEGGGPDRYGYT

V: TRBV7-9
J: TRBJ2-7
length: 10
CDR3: ASRRWGVEQY

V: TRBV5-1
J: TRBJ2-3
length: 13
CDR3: ASSQGQGQSDTQY

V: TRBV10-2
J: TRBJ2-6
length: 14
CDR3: ASSPGQDSGANVLT

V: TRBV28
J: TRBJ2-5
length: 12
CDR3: ASTQAGQEGTQY

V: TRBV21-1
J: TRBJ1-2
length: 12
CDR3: ASSKITAYYGYT

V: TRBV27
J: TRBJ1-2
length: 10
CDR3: ASSQGVGGYT

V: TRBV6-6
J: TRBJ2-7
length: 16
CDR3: ASSRRLAGGLGSYEQY

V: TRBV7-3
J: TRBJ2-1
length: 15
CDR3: ASSLEGAGSSYNEQF

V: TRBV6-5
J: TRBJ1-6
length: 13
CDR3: ASIPWAGRNSPLH

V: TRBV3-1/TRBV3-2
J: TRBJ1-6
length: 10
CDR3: ASSGNTSPLH

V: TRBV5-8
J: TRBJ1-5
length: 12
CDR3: ASSLAHLGQPQH